The TCR beta chain under discussion was sequenced for a study of cytomegalovirus exposure and HLA in healthy donors. Germline V gene sequence: CDR1 SGHDT, CDR2 YYEEEE. There are 15 residues in the CDR3. V lost 2 bases and J lost 5; bases outside the gene matches: 7. PCR was performed using 60 Vbeta and 13 Jbeta primers. Generated by immunoSEQ multiplex PCR, the TCRdb table keeps only in-frame clones and is missing some. The data contain around 200,000 clones, 75% to 85% of them singletons. Sequencing was carried out using PBMCs. The chain uses TRBV5-6 and TRBJ2-5; 9 positions agree with TRBD1. This clonotype originated in a woman aged 60-70 years in good health and CMV-seropositive. The CDR3 DNA sequence: TGTGCCAGCAGCTTACAACAGGGGGCGCGTGAGACCCAGTACTTC. Translation: CASSLQQGARETQYF.